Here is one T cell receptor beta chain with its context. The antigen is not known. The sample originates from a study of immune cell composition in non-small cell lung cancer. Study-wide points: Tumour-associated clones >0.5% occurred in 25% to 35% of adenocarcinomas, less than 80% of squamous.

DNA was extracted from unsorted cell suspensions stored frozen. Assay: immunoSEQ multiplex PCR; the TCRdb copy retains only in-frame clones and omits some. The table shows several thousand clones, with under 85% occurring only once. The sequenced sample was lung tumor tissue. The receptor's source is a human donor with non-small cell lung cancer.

This CDR3 reads CASSLNPGGLGEQYF. CDR3 nucleotide sequence: TGTGCCAGCAGCTTAAACCCCGGAGGTCTGGGCGAGCAGTACTTC. V usage is TRBV7-3 and J usage is TRBJ2-7; weak D call: TRBD2 (5 bases). Germline CDR1 SGHTA, CDR2 FQGTGA. This CDR3 comprises 15 residues. V lost 1 base and J lost 6, with 16 bases in between.